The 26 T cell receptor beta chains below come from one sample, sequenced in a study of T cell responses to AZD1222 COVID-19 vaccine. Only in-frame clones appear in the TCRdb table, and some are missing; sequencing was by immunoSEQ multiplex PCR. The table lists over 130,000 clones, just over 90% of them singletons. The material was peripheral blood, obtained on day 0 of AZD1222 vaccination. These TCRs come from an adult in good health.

DNA of the CDR3: TGTGCCAGCAGCTTGAGGACGTCCTACGAGCAGTACTTC. Translating it yields CASSLRTSYEQYF. V is TRBV5-4 and J is TRBJ2-7; D is undetermined. This CDR3 contains 13 residues. From germline, CDR1 is SGHNT and CDR2 YYREEE (reference sequence). Trimming stripped 1 base from V and 1 base from J, with 6 bases between.

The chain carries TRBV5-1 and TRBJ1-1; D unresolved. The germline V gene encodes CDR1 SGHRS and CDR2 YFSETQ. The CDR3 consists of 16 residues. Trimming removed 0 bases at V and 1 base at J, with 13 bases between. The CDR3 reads CASSLAGVTRNTEAFF. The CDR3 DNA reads TGCGCCAGCAGCTTGGCTGGGGTTACTCGGAACACTGAAGCTTTCTTT.

CDR3: CASSPHTPAVYGYTF. The CDR3 DNA is TGTGCCAGCAGCCCACACACTCCAGCCGTCTATGGCTACACCTTC. V gene TRBV7-9 combines with J gene TRBJ1-2, with unresolved D. V lost 5 bases and J lost 4, with 17 bases in between. The CDR3 sequence is 15 residues long. Germline V CDR1 and CDR2: SEHNR, FQNEAQ (reference sequence).

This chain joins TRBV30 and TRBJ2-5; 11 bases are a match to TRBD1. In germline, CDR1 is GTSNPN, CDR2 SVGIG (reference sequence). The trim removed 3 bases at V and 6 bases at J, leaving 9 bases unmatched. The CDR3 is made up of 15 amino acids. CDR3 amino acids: CAWSKGQGGSKTQYF. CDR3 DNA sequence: TGTGCCTGGAGCAAGGGACAGGGGGGGAGTAAGACCCAGTACTTC.

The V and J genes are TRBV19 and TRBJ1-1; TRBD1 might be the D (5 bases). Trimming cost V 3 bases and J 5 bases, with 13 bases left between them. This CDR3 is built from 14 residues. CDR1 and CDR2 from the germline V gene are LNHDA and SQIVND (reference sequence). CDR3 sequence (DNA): TGTGCCAGTAGTATGAGGGGTGTGAGGACTGAAGCTTTCTTT. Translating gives CASSMRGVRTEAFF. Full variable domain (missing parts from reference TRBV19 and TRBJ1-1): DGGITQSPKYLFRKEGQNVTLSCEQNLNHDAMYWYRQDPGQGLRLIYYSQIVNDFQKGDIAEGYSVSREKKESFPLTVTSAQKNPTAFYLCASSMRGVRTEAFFGQGTRLTVV.

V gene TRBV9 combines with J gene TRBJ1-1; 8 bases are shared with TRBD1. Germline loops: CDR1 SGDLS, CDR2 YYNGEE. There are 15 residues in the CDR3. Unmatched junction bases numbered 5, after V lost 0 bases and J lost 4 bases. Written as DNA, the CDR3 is TGTGCCAGCAGCGTAGGTGCAGGGGGCGGCACTGAAGCTTTCTTT. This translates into CASSVGAGGGTEAFF.

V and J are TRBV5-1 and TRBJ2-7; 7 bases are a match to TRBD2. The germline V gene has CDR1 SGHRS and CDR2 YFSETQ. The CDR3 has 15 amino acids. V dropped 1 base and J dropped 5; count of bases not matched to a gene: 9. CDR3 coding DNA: TGCGCCAGCAGCTTGTTTCGGGAGGCGTTCGACGAGCAGTACTTC. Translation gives CASSLFREAFDEQYF.

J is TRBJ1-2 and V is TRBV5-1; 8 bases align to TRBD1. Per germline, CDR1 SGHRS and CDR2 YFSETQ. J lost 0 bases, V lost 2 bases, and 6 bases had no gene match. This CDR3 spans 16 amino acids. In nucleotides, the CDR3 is TGCGCCAGCAGCTTTGGAGGACAGGGAGCTAACTATGGCTACACCTTC. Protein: CASSFGGQGANYGYTF. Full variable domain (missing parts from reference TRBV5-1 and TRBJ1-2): KAGVTQTPRYLIKTRGQQVTLSCSPISGHRSVSWYQQTPGQGLQFLFEYFSETQRNKGNFPGRFSGRQFSNSRSEMNVSTLELGDSALYLCASSFGGQGANYGYTFGSGTRLTVV.

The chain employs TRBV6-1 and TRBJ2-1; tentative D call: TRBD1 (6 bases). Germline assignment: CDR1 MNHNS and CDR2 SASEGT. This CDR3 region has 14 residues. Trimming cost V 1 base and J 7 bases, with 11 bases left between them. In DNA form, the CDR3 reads TGTGCCAGCAGTGAAGTCTCTAGGGGGAATGAGCAGTTCTTC. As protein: CASSEVSRGNEQFF.

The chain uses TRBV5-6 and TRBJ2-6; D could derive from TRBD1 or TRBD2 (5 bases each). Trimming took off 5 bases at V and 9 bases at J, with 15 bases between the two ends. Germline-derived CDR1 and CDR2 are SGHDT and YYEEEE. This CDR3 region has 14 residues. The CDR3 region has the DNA TGTGCCAGCAGTCGGGACGTTAGCGTCAACGTCCTGACTTTC. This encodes CASSRDVSVNVLTF.

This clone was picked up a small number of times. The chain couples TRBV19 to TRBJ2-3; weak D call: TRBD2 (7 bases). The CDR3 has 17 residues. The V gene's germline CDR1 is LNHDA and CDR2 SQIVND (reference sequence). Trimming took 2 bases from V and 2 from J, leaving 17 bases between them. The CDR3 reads CASSIIWGGRATDTQYF. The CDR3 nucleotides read TGTGCCAGTAGTATAATCTGGGGGGGCAGGGCCACAGATACGCAGTATTTT.

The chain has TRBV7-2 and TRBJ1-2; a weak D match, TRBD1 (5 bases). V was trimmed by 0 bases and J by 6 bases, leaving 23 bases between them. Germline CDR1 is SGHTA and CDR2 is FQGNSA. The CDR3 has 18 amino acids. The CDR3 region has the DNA TGTGCCAGCAGCTTAGCGGGGGGGGTTTCAATGGGTGCTAATGGCTACACCTTC. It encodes CASSLAGGVSMGANGYTF.

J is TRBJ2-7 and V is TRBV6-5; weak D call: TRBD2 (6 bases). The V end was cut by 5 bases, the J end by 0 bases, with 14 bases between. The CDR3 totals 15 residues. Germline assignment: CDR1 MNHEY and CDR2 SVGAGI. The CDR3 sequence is CASSRSGQSSYEQYF. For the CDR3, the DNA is TGTGCCAGCAGTCGAAGCGGGCAGAGCTCCTACGAGCAGTACTTC.

This CDR3 reads CASSQDRGAGFVGELFF. The CDR3 coding sequence is TGCGCCAGCAGCCAAGATCGGGGGGCGGGGTTTGTCGGGGAGCTGTTTTTT. The V call is TRBV4-3, the J call TRBJ2-2, with D tentatively TRBD2 (7 bases). Germline values: CDR1 LGHNA, CDR2 YSLEER. V lost 0 bases and J 7 bases, leaving 18 bases between the germline ends. The CDR3 loop spans 17 amino acids.

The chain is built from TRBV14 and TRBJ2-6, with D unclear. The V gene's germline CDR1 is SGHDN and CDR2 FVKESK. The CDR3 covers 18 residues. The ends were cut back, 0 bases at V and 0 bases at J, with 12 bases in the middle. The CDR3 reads CASSQDVTAPSGANVLTF. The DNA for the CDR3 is TGTGCCAGCAGCCAAGATGTAACCGCACCCTCTGGGGCCAACGTCCTGACTTTC.

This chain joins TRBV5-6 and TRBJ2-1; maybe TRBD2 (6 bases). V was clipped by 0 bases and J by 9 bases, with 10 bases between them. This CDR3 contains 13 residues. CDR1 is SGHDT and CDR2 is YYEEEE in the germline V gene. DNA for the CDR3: TGTGCCAGCAGCTTGGTGGGAGGAGGTGAGCAGTTCTTC. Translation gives CASSLVGGGEQFF.

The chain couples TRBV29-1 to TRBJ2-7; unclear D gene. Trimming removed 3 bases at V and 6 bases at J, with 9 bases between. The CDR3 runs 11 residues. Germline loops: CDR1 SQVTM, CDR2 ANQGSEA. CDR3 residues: CSVDSASEQYF. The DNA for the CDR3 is TGCAGCGTTGATTCGGCTAGCGAGCAGTACTTC.

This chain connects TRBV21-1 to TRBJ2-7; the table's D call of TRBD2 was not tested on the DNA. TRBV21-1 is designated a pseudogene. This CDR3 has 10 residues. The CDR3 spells CSPKSPEQYF. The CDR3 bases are TGTTCCCCAAAGAGCCCCGAGCAGTACTTC.

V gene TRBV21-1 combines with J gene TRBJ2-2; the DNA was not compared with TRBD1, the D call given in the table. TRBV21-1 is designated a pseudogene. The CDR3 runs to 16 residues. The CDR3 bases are TGTGCCAGCAGCAAATCTTTACAGGGAAGAACCGGGGAGCTGTTTTTT. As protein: CASSKSLQGRTGELFF.

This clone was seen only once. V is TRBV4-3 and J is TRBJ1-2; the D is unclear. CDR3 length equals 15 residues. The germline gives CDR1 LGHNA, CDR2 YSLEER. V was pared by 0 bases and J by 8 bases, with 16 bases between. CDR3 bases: TGCGCCAGCAGCCAAGATCGAACGGACCTAAAGGGCTACACCTTC. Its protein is CASSQDRTDLKGYTF.

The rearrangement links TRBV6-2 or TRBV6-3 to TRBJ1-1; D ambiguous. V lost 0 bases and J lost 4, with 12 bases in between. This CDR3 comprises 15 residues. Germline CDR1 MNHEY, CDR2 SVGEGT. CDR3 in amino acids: CASSYSNRVRTEAFF. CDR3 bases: TGTGCCAGCAGTTACTCGAATAGGGTTCGCACTGAAGCTTTCTTT.

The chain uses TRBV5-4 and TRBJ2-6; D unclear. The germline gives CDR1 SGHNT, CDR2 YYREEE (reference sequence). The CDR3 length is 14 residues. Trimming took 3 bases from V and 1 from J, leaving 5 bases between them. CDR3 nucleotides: TGTGCCAGCAGCTCGGTGTCTGGGGCCAACGTCCTGACTTTC. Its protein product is CASSSVSGANVLTF. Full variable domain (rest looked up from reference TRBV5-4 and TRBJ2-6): ETGVTQSPTHLIKTRGQQVTLRCSSQSGHNTVSWYQQALGQGPQFIFQYYREEENGRGNFPPRFSGLQFPNYSSELNVNALELDDSALYLCASSSVSGANVLTFGAGSRLTVL.

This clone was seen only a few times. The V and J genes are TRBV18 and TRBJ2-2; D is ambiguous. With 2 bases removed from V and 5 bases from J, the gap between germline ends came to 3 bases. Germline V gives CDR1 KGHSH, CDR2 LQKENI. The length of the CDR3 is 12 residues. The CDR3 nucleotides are TGTGCCAGCTCACCATCAACCGGGGAGCTGTTTTTT. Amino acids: CASSPSTGELFF.

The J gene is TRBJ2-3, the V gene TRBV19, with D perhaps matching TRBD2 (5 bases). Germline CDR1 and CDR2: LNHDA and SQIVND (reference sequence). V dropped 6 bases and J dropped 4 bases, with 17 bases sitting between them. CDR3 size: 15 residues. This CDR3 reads CASRHHEGAADTQYF. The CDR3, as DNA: TGTGCCAGTAGACATCACGAGGGAGCCGCAGATACGCAGTATTTT. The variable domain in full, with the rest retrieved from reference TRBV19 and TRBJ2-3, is DGGITQSPKYLFRKEGQNVTLSCEQNLNHDAMYWYRQDPGQGLRLIYYSQIVNDFQKGDIAEGYSVSREKKESFPLTVTSAQKNPTAFYLCASRHHEGAADTQYFGPGTRLTVL.

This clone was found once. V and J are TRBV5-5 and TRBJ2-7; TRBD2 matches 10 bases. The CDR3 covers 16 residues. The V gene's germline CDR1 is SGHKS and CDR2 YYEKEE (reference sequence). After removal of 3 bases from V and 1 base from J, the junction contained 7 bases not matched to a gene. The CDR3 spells CASSSGLAVPSYEQYF. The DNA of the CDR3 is TGTGCCAGCAGCTCCGGACTAGCGGTTCCTTCCTACGAGCAGTACTTC.

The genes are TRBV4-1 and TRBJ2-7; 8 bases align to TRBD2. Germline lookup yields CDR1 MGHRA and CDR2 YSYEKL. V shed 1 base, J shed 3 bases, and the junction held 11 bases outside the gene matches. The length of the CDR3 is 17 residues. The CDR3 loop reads CASSQAGGRGGLYEQYF. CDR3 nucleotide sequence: TGCGCCAGCAGCCAAGCTGGGGGTCGGGGGGGCCTCTACGAGCAGTACTTC.